These 5 T cell receptor beta chains were sequenced from one sample in a study of blood T cell repertoires in COVID-19 (dated by TCRdb to the early 2020s). Library method: the immunoSEQ multiplex PCR assay. The clones in this table, taken by TCRdb from immuneACCESS, are in-frame only. Not every clone is retained; where verified, under half of the shortfall comes from an unresolved V gene, and the cause of the rest is unknown. For this sample the table gives 150,000 to 200,000 clones, of which 89% were detected only once. The ten largest clones add up to approximately 0.8% of the sample. The sequencing input was PBMCs or T cells enriched from blood (not recorded which). These receptors all come from a woman in her late teens or twenties who had recovered from COVID-19.

V is TRBV5-1 and J is TRBJ2-7, with 7 nucleotides matching TRBD2. In germline, CDR1 is SGHRS, CDR2 YFSETQ. The CDR3 extends over 14 amino acids. V trimming: 0 bases; J trimming: 4 bases; junction bases outside the gene matches: 4. The CDR3 nucleotides are TGCGCCAGCAGCTTGGAGGGACTAACTTACGAGCAGTACTTC. Translated, it gives CASSLEGLTYEQYF. Full variable domain (remainder filled in from reference TRBV5-1 and TRBJ2-7): KAGVTQTPRYLIKTRGQQVTLSCSPISGHRSVSWYQQTPGQGLQFLFEYFSETQRNKGNFPGRFSGRQFSNSRSEMNVSTLELGDSALYLCASSLEGLTYEQYFGPGTRLTVT.

V and J are TRBV7-9 and TRBJ2-1; 7 bases map to TRBD2. V lost 4 bases to trimming and J lost 10 bases; unmatched junction nucleotides: 10. CDR1 is SEHNR, CDR2 FQNEAQ, per germline (reference sequence). The length of the CDR3 is 14 residues. DNA for the CDR3: TGTGCCAGCAGCTCCTGGGAGGGGAAGAACGAGCAGTTCTTC. Amino acid sequence: CASSSWEGKNEQFF.

This clone was counted a single time. This chain connects TRBV5-4 to TRBJ2-2; D not certain. Germline-derived CDR1 and CDR2 are SGHNT and YYREEE (reference sequence). CDR3 length equals 13 residues. V was clipped by 2 bases and J by 4 bases, with 6 bases between them. CDR3 nucleotides: TGTGCCAGCAGCTTCGAGAGCACCGGGGAGCTGTTTTTT. It is translated as CASSFESTGELFF.

The chain uses TRBV11-3 and TRBJ2-7; tentative D call: TRBD2 (5 bases). V was cut by 1 base and J by 1 base, with 20 bases left in between. The CDR3 extends over 18 amino acids. CDR1 is SGHNT and CDR2 is YENEEA in the germline V gene. The CDR3: CASSLGSSGSPTSYEQYF. The CDR3, as DNA: TGTGCCAGCAGCTTAGGGTCCAGCGGATCCCCCACTTCCTACGAGCAGTACTTC. The whole variable domain, filled in from reference TRBV11-3 and TRBJ2-7, reads EAGVVQSPRYKIIEKKQPVAFWCNPISGHNTLYWYLQNLGQGPELLIRYENEEAVDDSQLPKDRFSAERLKGVDSTLKIQPAELGDSAVYLCASSLGSSGSPTSYEQYFGPGTRLTVT.

This chain uses TRBV7-9 with TRBJ2-7, with TRBD1 matching over 7 bases. The junction had 9 bases not matched to a gene; V was cut back by 3 bases and J by 1 base. The CDR3 has 16 residues. Germline V gene lookup returns CDR1 SEHNR and CDR2 FQNEAQ (reference sequence). The CDR3 coding sequence is TGTGCCAGCAGCTTCGAGACAGGGACGGAGTCCTACGAGCAGTACTTC. This translates into CASSFETGTESYEQYF.